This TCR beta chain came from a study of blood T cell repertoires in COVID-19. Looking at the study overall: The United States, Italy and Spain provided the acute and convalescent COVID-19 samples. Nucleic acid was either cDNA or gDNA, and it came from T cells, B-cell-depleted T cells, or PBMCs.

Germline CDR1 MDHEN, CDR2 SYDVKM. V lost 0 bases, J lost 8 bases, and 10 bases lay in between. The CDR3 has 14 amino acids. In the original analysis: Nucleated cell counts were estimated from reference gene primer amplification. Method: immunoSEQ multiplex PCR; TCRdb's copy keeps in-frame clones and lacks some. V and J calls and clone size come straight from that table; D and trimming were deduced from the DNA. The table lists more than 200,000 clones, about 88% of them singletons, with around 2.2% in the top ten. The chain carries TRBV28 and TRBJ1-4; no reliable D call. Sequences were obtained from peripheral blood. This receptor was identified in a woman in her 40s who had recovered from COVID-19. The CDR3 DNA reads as TGTGCCAGCAGTTTATGGCAGCCGCGGGAAAAACTGTTTTTT. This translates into CASSLWQPREKLFF.